The clone carrying this TCR beta chain has a handful of counts. Its antigen remains unknown. This entry comes from a study of CD8 T cells in ankylosing spondylitis. Study-level findings and limits: In ankylosing spondylitis blood, a motif of about 8 highly homologous TCR beta variants appeared characteristic. Disease-linked clones had a CD8+ phenotype and relatively low frequency in peripheral blood.

Each TCR beta library was made by quantitative 5'-RACE that incorporated molecular barcodes. Each CDR3 protein is one row after TCRdb ran MiXCR on the 5' RACE reads. The table shows under 250,000 distinct CDR3 sequences, with 30% to 40% occurring only once. V lost 4 bases and J 3 bases, leaving 8 bases between the germline ends. CDR3 length: 13 residues. Sequenced input: blood, either unsorted or a sorted T cell fraction (not recorded which). The rearrangement uses TRBV12-3 or TRBV12-4 and TRBJ2-3; D ambiguous. The TCR sequence derives from a male donor with ankylosing spondylitis or in good health (not recorded which). CDR3 loop: CASSSPFTDTQYF. The CDR3 coding sequence is TGTGCCAGCAGTTCCCCCTTTACAGATACGCAGTATTTT.